The 22 T cell receptor beta chains in this list originate from one sample, sequenced in a study of shared clonotypes between healthy human individuals. Terminally differentiated effector memory CD45RA+ cells were excluded by CCR7 positive selection of CD45RO-negative cells. Data came from immunoSEQ multiplex PCR; TCRdb stores just in-frame clones and leaves some out. This sample yields millions of clones, of which roughly 91% are seen a single time; 1.7% belongs to the top ten. Sequenced sample: naive CD8+ T cells from PBMCs. Every receptor here comes from a man aged 18 to 30 in good health. Some clones in this sample may be carry-over from other donors' samples.

This chain uses TRBV7-8 with TRBJ2-7; perhaps TRBD1 as D (5 bases). The germline gives CDR1 SGHVS, CDR2 FQNEAQ. V shed 6 bases and J shed 3 bases, with 21 bases lying between them. This CDR3 comprises 16 residues. CDR3: CASSLMLQGKNYEQYF. The CDR3 DNA reads as TGTGCCAGCAGTCTCATGTTGCAGGGAAAAAACTACGAGCAGTACTTC.

The genes are TRBV5-4 and TRBJ1-1; 8 bases match TRBD1. The germline V gene has CDR1 SGHNT and CDR2 YYREEE (reference sequence). The V gene end was trimmed by 0 bases and the J gene end by 7 bases; junction bases not matched to a gene: 5. The CDR3 runs 14 residues. The CDR3 loop reads CASSLGQGAGEAFF. The CDR3 nucleotides read TGTGCCAGCAGCTTGGGGCAGGGGGCGGGTGAAGCTTTCTTT.

Of note for this clone: Other nucleotide sequences in the sample specify the same CDR3. V is TRBV7-9 and J is TRBJ2-5; a possible D gene is TRBD2 (5 bases). This CDR3 region has 12 residues. Germline CDR1 SEHNR, CDR2 FQNEAQ (reference sequence). V was pared by 6 bases and J by 2 bases, with 7 bases between. CDR3 sequence (DNA): TGTGCCAGCAGGACGGGACAAGAGACCCAGTACTTC. Amino acid sequence: CASRTGQETQYF.

The chain links TRBV7-3 to TRBJ1-1; no reliable D call. The CDR3 contains 12 residues. Between the trimmed V and J ends, which lost 5 bases and 8 bases, there was a span of 12 bases. Germline-derived CDR1 and CDR2 are SGHTA and FQGTGA. CDR3 bases: TGTGCCAGCAGCCTTACCGGTCGCGAAGCTTTCTTT. Amino acids: CASSLTGREAFF.

V and J are TRBV4-2 and TRBJ2-2; D is unresolved. V was cut by 0 bases and J by 4 bases, with 6 bases left in between. This CDR3 has 14 residues. Germline lookup yields CDR1 LGHNA and CDR2 YNFKEQ. The CDR3: CASSQELFTGELFF. The CDR3 nucleotides are TGTGCCAGCAGCCAAGAACTATTCACCGGGGAGCTGTTTTTT.

J is TRBJ1-2 and V is TRBV27, with D possibly matching TRBD1 (6 bases). V was trimmed by 5 bases and J by 4 bases, leaving 14 bases between them. The CDR3 consists of 14 residues. Germline CDR1 and CDR2: MNHEY and SMNVEV (reference sequence). The CDR3 coding sequence is TGTGCCAGCAGTGCCAGGGGTCTGGGCTATGGCTACACCTTC. Translated: CASSARGLGYGYTF.

This chain links TRBV7-2 with TRBJ2-7; unclear D gene. Per the germline V gene, CDR1 is SGHTA and CDR2 is FQGNSA. Trimming took 2 bases from V and 0 from J, leaving 8 bases between them. This CDR3 is 14 amino acids long. The CDR3 DNA reads TGTGCCAGCAGCTTACCGGAATTCTCCTACGAGCAGTACTTC. The encoded protein is CASSLPEFSYEQYF.

This chain joins TRBV7-8 and TRBJ1-1, with D maybe TRBD1 (5 bases). The CDR3 extends over 15 amino acids. V lost 5 bases and J lost 4, with 17 bases in between. CDR1 and CDR2 from the germline V gene are SGHVS and FQNEAQ. CDR3 amino acids: CASSTALGGGTEAFF. The CDR3 DNA reads TGTGCCAGCAGCACCGCCCTTGGGGGGGGCACTGAAGCTTTCTTT.

The chain is built from TRBV9 and TRBJ1-5; D is possibly TRBD1 (6 bases). The V end lost 3 bases, the J end lost 6 bases, and 13 bases lay between the germline ends. This CDR3 spans 14 amino acids. Germline lookup yields CDR1 SGDLS and CDR2 YYNGEE. This CDR3 is CASSAGAGGQPQHF. CDR3 sequence (DNA): TGTGCCAGCAGCGCAGGGGCGGGAGGTCAGCCCCAGCATTTT. The whole variable domain, remainder taken from reference TRBV9 and TRBJ1-5, is DSGVTQTPKHLITATGQRVTLRCSPRSGDLSVYWYQQSLDQGLQFLIQYYNGEERAKGNILERFSAQQFPDLHSELNLSSLELGDSALYFCASSAGAGGQPQHFGDGTRLSIL.

The CDR3 spells CASSPQLAGGGTGELFF. Written as DNA, the CDR3 is TGTGCCAGCAGCCCCCAGTTGGCGGGAGGTGGTACCGGGGAGCTGTTTTTT. The gene calls are TRBV7-6 and TRBJ2-2, with 8 bases fitting TRBD2. V was clipped by 5 bases and J by 5 bases; unmatched bases: 13. The CDR3 length is 17 residues. From germline, CDR1 is SGHVS and CDR2 FNYEAQ.

J is TRBJ1-1 and V is TRBV2; no firm D call. Between the trimmed V and J ends, which lost 7 bases and 10 bases, there was a span of 16 bases. There are 12 residues in the CDR3. CDR1 is SNHLY, CDR2 FYNNEI, per germline. As DNA, the CDR3 is TGTGCCAGCATCGGCGGGCGCGGTGGAGCTTTCTTT. Its translation is CASIGGRGGAFF.

The J gene is TRBJ2-5, the V gene TRBV7-9; tentatively, D is TRBD1 (6 bases). The DNA end is more similar to TRBJ2-7, so the J call may be wrong. There are 14 residues in the CDR3. The germline gives CDR1 SEHNR, CDR2 FQNEAQ (reference sequence). The CDR3 region is CASSSRDISYEQYF. CDR3 in DNA: TGTGCCAGCAGCAGCAGGGACATCTCCTACGAGCAGTACTTC.

This clone has a single count. Other DNA sequences in this specimen translate into the identical CDR3. This sequence joins TRBV6-5 and TRBJ2-1; D not resolved. The CDR3 covers 15 residues. Trimming stripped 2 bases from V and 0 bases from J, with 8 bases between. From germline, CDR1 is MNHEY and CDR2 SVGAGI. This CDR3 reads CASSYARSSYNEQFF. The CDR3 nucleotides are TGTGCCAGCAGTTACGCCAGAAGCTCCTACAATGAGCAGTTCTTC.

This clone was seen more than once but under ten times. The chain combines TRBV5-6 with TRBJ1-5, with D maybe TRBD1 (6 bases). CDR3 length: 13 amino acids. Germline lookup yields CDR1 SGHDT and CDR2 YYEEEE. With 5 bases removed from V and 7 bases from J, the gap between germline ends came to 13 bases. Here the CDR3 DNA reads TGTGCCAGCAGTTTAACAGGGTTGCAGCCCCAGCATTTT. Protein: CASSLTGLQPQHF.

The rearrangement joins TRBV28 to TRBJ2-2; a weak D match, TRBD1 (6 bases). Germline V CDR1 and CDR2: MDHEN, SYDVKM. Trimming stripped 5 bases from V and 4 bases from J, with 17 bases between. The CDR3 has 16 amino acids. This chain's CDR3 is CASSAESGARTGELFF. CDR3 DNA: TGTGCCAGCAGTGCCGAATCAGGGGCGCGCACCGGGGAGCTGTTTTTT.

The chain carries TRBV6-5 and TRBJ1-2; D unresolved. This CDR3 region has 14 residues. Germline V gene sequence: CDR1 MNHEY, CDR2 SVGAGI. V gave up 5 bases and J gave up 0 bases, with 10 bases separating them. The CDR3 nucleotides are TGTGCCAGCAGTCCCTTGGGAACTAACTATGGCTACACCTTC. The encoded protein is CASSPLGTNYGYTF.

This chain links TRBV28 with TRBJ1-5; no firm D call. This CDR3 is 13 amino acids long. Germline CDR1 MDHEN, CDR2 SYDVKM. The germline V and J ends were trimmed by 6 bases and 0 bases, with 6 bases remaining between them. The CDR3 DNA reads as TGTGCCAGCAGCCAAGATAGCAATCAGCCCCAGCATTTT. Its protein is CASSQDSNQPQHF.

As for this clone: No conserved phenylalanine or tryptophan ends this CDR3, so it is likely a read error. No DNA is shown, since the ends of the CDR3 on it are uncertain; the CDR3 is the one TCRdb lists. The chain uses TRBV23-1 and TRBJ2-3; the D call of TRBD2 is as the table states it, not checked on the DNA. TRBV23-1 is reported as an ORF; its role is uncertain. The CDR3 adds up to 12 amino acids, both ends counted. The CDR3 here is CASTQWETCFAV.

The V gene is TRBV7-3, the J gene TRBJ2-7, with a possible D match to TRBD2 (6 bases). The CDR3 consists of 14 residues. V was clipped by 6 bases and J by 4 bases, with 16 bases between them. The germline V gene has CDR1 SGHTA and CDR2 FQGTGA. The CDR3 DNA reads as TGTGCCAGCAGTTCCGTCGGCGGGACGTACGAGCAGTACTTC. As protein: CASSSVGGTYEQYF.

This chain links TRBV7-2 with TRBJ2-5; D might be TRBD2 (6 bases). CDR1 and CDR2 (germline): SGHTA, FQGNSA. The ends were cut back, 5 bases at V and 4 bases at J, with 14 bases in the middle. CDR3 length: 14 residues. In DNA, the CDR3 is TGTGCCAGCAGCCCACGGGGGATCCTAGAGACCCAGTACTTC. Amino acid sequence: CASSPRGILETQYF. The full variable domain, its missing parts supplied by reference TRBV7-2 and TRBJ2-5, is GAGVSQSPSNKVTEKGKDVELRCDPISGHTALYWYRQSLGQGLEFLIYFQGNSAPDKSGLPSDRFSAERTGGSVSTLTIQRTQQEDSAVYLCASSPRGILETQYFGPGTRLLVL.

The chain carries TRBV21-1 and TRBJ1-5; the table names TRBD1, a call not compared with the DNA. TRBV21-1 is labeled a pseudogene. The CDR3 loop spans 15 amino acids. The CDR3 DNA reads TGTGCCAGCAGCAAAAAGGAACAGGGGAGTCAGCCCCAGCATTTT. It yields the protein CASSKKEQGSQPQHF.

A note on this clone: The same CDR3 can be traced to other DNA sequences in this sample. The gene calls are TRBV2 and TRBJ2-7; D is ambiguous. The V end was cut by 3 bases, the J end by 3 bases, with 6 bases between. This CDR3 is 12 amino acids long. The germline V gene encodes CDR1 SNHLY and CDR2 FYNNEI. CDR3 sequence: CASSDTSYEQYF. The DNA of the CDR3 is TGTGCCAGCAGTGATACCAGCTACGAGCAGTACTTC. The variable domain in full, with the rest retrieved from reference TRBV2 and TRBJ2-7, is EPEVTQTPSHQVTQMGQEVILRCVPISNHLYFYWYRQILGQKVEFLVSFYNNEISEKSEIFDDQFSVERPDGSNFTLKIRSTKLEDSAMYFCASSDTSYEQYFGPGTRLTVT.